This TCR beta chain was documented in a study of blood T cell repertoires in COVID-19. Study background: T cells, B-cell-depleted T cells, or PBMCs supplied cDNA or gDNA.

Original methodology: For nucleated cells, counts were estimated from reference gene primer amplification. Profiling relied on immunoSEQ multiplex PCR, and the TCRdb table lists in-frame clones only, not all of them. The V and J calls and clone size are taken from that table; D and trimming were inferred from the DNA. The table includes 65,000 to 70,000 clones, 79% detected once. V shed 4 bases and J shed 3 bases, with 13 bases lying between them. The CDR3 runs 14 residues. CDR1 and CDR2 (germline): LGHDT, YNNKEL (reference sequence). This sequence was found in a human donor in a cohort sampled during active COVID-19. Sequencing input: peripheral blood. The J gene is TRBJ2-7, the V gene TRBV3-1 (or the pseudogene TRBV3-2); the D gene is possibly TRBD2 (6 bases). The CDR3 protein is CASSRPGTGYEQYF. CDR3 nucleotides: TGTGCCAGCAGCCGCCCCGGGACTGGCTACGAGCAGTACTTC.